This T cell receptor beta chain is drawn from a study of T cells in Graves' hyperthyroidism and ophthalmopathy. At least ten counts were recorded for this clonotype. The CDR3 spans 13 residues. Germline lookup yields CDR1 MNHEY and CDR2 SMNVEV (reference sequence). V was clipped by 4 bases and J by 2 bases, with 7 bases between them. From approximately 9.3 ml of fresh peripheral blood, PBMCs were isolated. The source material, RNA transcripts, was used to amplify TCR beta CDR3 regions. The HTBI primer set served for first-round RT-PCR of the TCR CDR3. TCRdb re-called the multiplex PCR reads with MiXCR, one entry per CDR3 protein. The sample yields over 650,000 distinct CDR3 sequences, roughly 17% seen once.

The specimen was blood. The V call is TRBV27, the J call TRBJ2-3; D gene unclear. This clonotype was sampled from a man aged 18 to 29 with Graves' hyperthyroidism. CDR3 sequence (DNA): TGTGCCAGCAGTTCAAAGGCCACAGATACGCAGTATTTT. Translating gives CASSSKATDTQYF.